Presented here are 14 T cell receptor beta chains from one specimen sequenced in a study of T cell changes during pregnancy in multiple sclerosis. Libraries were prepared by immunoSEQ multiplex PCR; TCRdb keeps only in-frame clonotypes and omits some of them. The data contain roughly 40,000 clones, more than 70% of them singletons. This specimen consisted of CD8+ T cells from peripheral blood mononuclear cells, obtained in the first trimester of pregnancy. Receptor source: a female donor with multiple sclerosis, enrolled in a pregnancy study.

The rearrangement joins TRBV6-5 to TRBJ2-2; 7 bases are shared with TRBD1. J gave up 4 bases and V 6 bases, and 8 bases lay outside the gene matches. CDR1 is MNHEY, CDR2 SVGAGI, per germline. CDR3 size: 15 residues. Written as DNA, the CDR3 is TGTGCCAGCAGATCCGGGACAGAGGTCACCGGGGAGCTGTTTTTT. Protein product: CASRSGTEVTGELFF.

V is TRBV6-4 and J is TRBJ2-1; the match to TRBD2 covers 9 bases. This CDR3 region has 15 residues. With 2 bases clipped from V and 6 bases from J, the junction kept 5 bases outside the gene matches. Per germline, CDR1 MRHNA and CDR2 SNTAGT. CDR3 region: CASSDETSGANEQFF. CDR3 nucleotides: TGTGCCAGCAGTGACGAGACTAGCGGAGCCAATGAGCAGTTCTTC.

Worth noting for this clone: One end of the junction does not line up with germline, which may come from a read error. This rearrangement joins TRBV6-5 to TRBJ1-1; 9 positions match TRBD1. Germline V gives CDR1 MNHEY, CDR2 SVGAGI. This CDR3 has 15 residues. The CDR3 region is CAISKRTGVNTEAFF. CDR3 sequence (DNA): TGTGCCATCAGTAAGCGGACAGGGGTGAACACTGAAGCTTTCTTT.

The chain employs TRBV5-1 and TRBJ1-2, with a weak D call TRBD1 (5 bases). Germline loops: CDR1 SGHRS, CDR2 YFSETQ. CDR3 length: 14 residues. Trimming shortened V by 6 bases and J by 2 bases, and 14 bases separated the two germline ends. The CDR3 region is CASTSTAENYGYTF. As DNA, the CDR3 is TGCGCCAGCACCTCGACAGCCGAAAACTATGGCTACACCTTC. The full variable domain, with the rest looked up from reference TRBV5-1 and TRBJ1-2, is KAGVTQTPRYLIKTRGQQVTLSCSPISGHRSVSWYQQTPGQGLQFLFEYFSETQRNKGNFPGRFSGRQFSNSRSEMNVSTLELGDSALYLCASTSTAENYGYTFGSGTRLTVV.

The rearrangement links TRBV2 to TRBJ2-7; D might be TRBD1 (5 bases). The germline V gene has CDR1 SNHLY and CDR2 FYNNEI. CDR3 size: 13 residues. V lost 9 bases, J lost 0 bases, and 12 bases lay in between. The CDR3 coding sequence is TGTGCCAGACAGGTCCCCAGCTCCTACGAGCAGTACTTC. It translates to CARQVPSSYEQYF. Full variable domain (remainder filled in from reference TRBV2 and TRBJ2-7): EPEVTQTPSHQVTQMGQEVILRCVPISNHLYFYWYRQILGQKVEFLVSFYNNEISEKSEIFDDQFSVERPDGSNFTLKIRSTKLEDSAMYFCARQVPSSYEQYFGPGTRLTVT.

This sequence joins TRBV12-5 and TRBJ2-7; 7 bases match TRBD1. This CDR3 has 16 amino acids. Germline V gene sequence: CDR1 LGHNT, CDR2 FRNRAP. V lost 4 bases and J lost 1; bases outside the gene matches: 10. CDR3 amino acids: CASGSIPGTASYEQYF. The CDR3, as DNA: TGTGCTAGTGGTTCAATCCCCGGGACAGCATCCTACGAGCAGTACTTC.

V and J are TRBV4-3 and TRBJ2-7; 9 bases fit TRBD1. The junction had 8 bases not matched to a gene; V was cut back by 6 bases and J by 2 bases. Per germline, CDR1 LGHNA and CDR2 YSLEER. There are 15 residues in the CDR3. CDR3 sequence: CASSPGTGSPYEQYF. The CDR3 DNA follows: TGCGCCAGCAGTCCCGGGACAGGGTCACCCTACGAGCAGTACTTC.

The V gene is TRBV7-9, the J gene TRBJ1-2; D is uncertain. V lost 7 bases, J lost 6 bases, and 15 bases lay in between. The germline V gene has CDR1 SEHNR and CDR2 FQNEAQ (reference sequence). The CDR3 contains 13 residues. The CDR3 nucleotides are TGTGCCAGCACTCTGTCGGGGTCCCATGGCTACACCTTC. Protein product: CASTLSGSHGYTF.

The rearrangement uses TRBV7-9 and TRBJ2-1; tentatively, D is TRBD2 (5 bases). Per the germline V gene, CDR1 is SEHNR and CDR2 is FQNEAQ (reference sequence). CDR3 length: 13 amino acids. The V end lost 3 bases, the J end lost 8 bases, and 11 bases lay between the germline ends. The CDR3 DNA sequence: TGTGCCAGCAGCTTCCCTGGCGGGTATGAGCAGTTCTTC. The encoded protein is CASSFPGGYEQFF.

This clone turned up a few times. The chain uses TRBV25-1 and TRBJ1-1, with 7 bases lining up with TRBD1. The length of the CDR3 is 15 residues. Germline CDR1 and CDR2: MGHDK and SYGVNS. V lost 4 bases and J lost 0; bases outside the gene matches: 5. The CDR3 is CASSGGDRLNTEAFF. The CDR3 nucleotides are TGTGCCAGCAGTGGGGGGGACAGATTGAACACTGAAGCTTTCTTT.

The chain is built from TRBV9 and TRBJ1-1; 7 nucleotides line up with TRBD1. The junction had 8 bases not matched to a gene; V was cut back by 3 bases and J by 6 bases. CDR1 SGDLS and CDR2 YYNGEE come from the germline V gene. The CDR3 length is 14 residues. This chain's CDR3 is CASSASTGISEAFF. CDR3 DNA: TGTGCCAGCAGCGCTTCGACAGGGATATCTGAAGCTTTCTTT.

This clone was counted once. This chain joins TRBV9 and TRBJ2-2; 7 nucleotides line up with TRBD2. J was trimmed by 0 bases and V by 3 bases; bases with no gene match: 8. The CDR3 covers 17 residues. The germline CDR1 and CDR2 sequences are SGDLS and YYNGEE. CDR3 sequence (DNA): TGTGCCAGCAGCGGGGGGGGAGTGGGCGCGAACACCGGGGAGCTGTTTTTT. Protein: CASSGGGVGANTGELFF.

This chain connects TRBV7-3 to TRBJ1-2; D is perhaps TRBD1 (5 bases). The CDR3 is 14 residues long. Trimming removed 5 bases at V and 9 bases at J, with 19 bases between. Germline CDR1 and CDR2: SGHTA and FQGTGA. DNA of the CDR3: TGTGCCAGCAGCCCCGAGACAGACCCAATACGCTACACCTTC. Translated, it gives CASSPETDPIRYTF.

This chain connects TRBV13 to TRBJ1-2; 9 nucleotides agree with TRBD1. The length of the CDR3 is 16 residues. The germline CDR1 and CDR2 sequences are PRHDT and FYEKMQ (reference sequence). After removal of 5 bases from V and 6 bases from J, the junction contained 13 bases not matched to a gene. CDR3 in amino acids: CASSGISGQGGNGYTF. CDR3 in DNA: TGTGCCAGCAGCGGGATCTCGGGACAGGGAGGTAATGGCTACACCTTC. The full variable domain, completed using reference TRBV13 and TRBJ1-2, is AAGVIQSPRHLIKEKRETATLKCYPIPRHDTVYWYQQGPGQDPQFLISFYEKMQSDKGSIPDRFSAQQFSDYHSELNMSSLELGDSALYFCASSGISGQGGNGYTFGSGTRLTVV.